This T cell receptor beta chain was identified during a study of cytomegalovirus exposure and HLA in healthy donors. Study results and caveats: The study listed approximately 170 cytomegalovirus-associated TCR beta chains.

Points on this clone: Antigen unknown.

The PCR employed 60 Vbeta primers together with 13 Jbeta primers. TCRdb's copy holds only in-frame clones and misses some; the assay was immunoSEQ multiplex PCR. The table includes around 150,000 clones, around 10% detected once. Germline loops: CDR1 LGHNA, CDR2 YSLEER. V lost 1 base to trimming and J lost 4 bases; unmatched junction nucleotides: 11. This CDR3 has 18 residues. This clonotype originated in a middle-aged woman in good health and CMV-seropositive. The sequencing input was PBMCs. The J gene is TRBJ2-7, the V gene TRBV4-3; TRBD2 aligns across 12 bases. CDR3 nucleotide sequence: TGCGCCAGCAGCCAAGTCCCCGAACTAGCGGGGGGAAAGTACGAGCAGTACTTC. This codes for CASSQVPELAGGKYEQYF.